The entry below describes one TCR beta chain. From the RACE reads, TCRdb called clonotypes with MiXCR, one entry per CDR3 protein. The table records about 160,000 distinct CDR3 sequences, around 30% of them present only once. The sample comes from a study of human T cells and chemical hapten exposure. Turning to the study itself: Skin of the upper inner arm, about 2 cm by about 2 cm, received 2% DPC for sensitization.

Sample time point: patch test 3, about 24 weeks after DPC sensitization. Treatment given: therapeutic diphenylcyclopropenone sensitization with weekly scalp DPC. The study enrolled 18 to 70-year-old alopecia patients suitable for DPC. CDR3 length: 17 residues. Germline V gene data show CDR1 as MNHEY and CDR2 as SVGEGT. Trimming removed 0 bases at V and 0 bases at J, with 14 bases between. This chain uses TRBV6-2 or TRBV6-3 with TRBJ1-2; D ambiguous. This clonotype was sampled from a woman between 18 and 30 years old with alopecia areata. Some clones in this sample may be carry-over from other donors' samples. This specimen consisted of whole blood, obtained in connection with sensitization to the hapten diphenylcyclopropenone (DPC). CDR3 in amino acids: CASSYSIQGGTNYGYTF. The CDR3 DNA is TGTGCCAGCAGTTACTCGATACAAGGAGGTACTAACTATGGCTACACCTTC.